This passage covers 9 T cell receptor beta chains from one sample sequenced in a study of human T cells and chemical hapten exposure. Someone pulled total RNA out of unfractionated whole blood. TCRdb re-called the 5' RACE reads with MiXCR, one entry per CDR3 protein. The top ten hold around 7% of the sample, which has 75,000 or so distinct CDR3 sequences, less than 20% seen once. These receptors were taken from a female donor in good health.

The sample holds a few counts of this clonotype. This rearrangement joins TRBV24-1 to TRBJ2-2; D is ambiguous. Germline CDR1 KGHDR, CDR2 SFDVKD. The CDR3 is 13 residues long. V was pared by 4 bases and J by 9 bases, with 11 bases between. CDR3 coding DNA: TGTGCCACCAGTGACCCCACAATCCGGGAGCTGTTTTTT. Encoded protein: CATSDPTIRELFF.

This clonotype was found a few times. This chain uses TRBV5-1 with TRBJ2-5; no clear D gene. Germline V gene sequence: CDR1 SGHRS, CDR2 YFSETQ. There are 14 residues in the CDR3. V dropped 0 bases and J dropped 4 bases, with 10 bases sitting between them. CDR3 residues: CASSLVMRAETQYF. CDR3 sequence (DNA): TGCGCCAGCAGCTTGGTGATGCGAGCAGAGACCCAGTACTTC.

The chain has TRBV5-6 and TRBJ2-2; 14 bases are shared with TRBD2. The CDR3 is 17 amino acids. Germline-derived CDR1 and CDR2 are SGHDT and YYEEEE. V lost 4 bases, J lost 2 bases, and 4 bases stayed unmatched. The chain's CDR3 is CASSPGLAGVNTGELFF. Here the CDR3 DNA reads TGTGCCAGCAGCCCGGGACTAGCGGGAGTAAACACCGGGGAGCTGTTTTTT.

This clonotype was seen only a few times. The V gene is TRBV20-1, the J gene TRBJ1-1, with TRBD1 matching 8 bases. J was trimmed by 3 bases and V by 5 bases; bases with no gene match: 17. CDR1 DFQATT and CDR2 SNEGSKA come from the germline V gene (reference sequence). This CDR3 has 17 amino acids. CDR3 bases: TGCAGTGCTGAAGGACAGGGAAAAGGGTTTAGGGACACTGAAGCTTTCTTT. Translated: CSAEGQGKGFRDTEAFF.

This rearrangement joins TRBV7-2 to TRBJ2-3; 7 bases match TRBD2. The V and J ends lost 4 bases and 4 bases, in that order; junction bases with no gene match: 5. The CDR3 has 14 residues. The germline V gene encodes CDR1 SGHTA and CDR2 FQGNSA. The CDR3 reads CASSSTLAADTQYF. In DNA form, the CDR3 reads TGTGCCAGCAGCTCCACCCTAGCGGCAGATACGCAGTATTTT. The variable domain in full, with the rest retrieved from reference TRBV7-2 and TRBJ2-3, is GAGVSQSPSNKVTEKGKDVELRCDPISGHTALYWYRQSLGQGLEFLIYFQGNSAPDKSGLPSDRFSAERTGGSVSTLTIQRTQQEDSAVYLCASSSTLAADTQYFGPGTRLTVL.

This clonotype was recorded once. This sequence joins TRBV12-3 or TRBV12-4 and TRBJ2-3, with D tentatively TRBD2 (7 bases). The length of the CDR3 is 12 residues. V gave up 8 bases and J gave up 10 bases, with 16 bases separating them. The CDR3 protein is CASGGGRGSQYF. For the CDR3, the DNA is TGTGCCAGCGGGGGGGGCCGAGGCTCGCAGTATTTT.

V and J are TRBV18 and TRBJ1-3; D remains ambiguous. This CDR3 is 14 amino acids long. Germline values: CDR1 KGHSH, CDR2 LQKENI. Between the trimmed V and J ends, which lost 3 bases and 1 base, there was a span of 7 bases. In nucleotides, the CDR3 is TGTGCCAGCTCACCGGAAGGGTCTGGAAACACCATATATTTT. This codes for CASSPEGSGNTIYF.

This sequence joins TRBV20-1 and TRBJ2-4, with D tentatively TRBD2 (5 bases). CDR1 is DFQATT and CDR2 is SNEGSKA in the germline V gene (reference sequence). Between the trimmed V and J ends, which lost 4 bases and 6 bases, there was a span of 13 bases. The CDR3 has 13 amino acids. The CDR3 DNA sequence: TGCAGTGCTACCGCAGGACTCGGAAACATTCAGTACTTC. Translated, it gives CSATAGLGNIQYF.

The chain employs TRBV6-1 and TRBJ1-2; D may be TRBD1 (6 bases). Trimming removed 4 bases at V and 6 bases at J, with 12 bases between. CDR1 is MNHNS, CDR2 SASEGT, per germline. This CDR3 is built from 13 residues. The CDR3 region is CASSGTVRDGYTF. CDR3 nucleotide sequence: TGTGCCAGCAGTGGGACAGTACGGGATGGCTACACCTTC.